This T cell receptor (beta chain) appears in the sequencing data of a study of post-analysis software for immune sequencing data. Study conclusions and caveats: In multiple sclerosis, normalized Chao1 diversity was significantly below that of controls. Roughly five TRBV segments appeared more often in patients than in controls, and TRBV5-6, TRBV5-1 and TRBV20-1 were among these.

Details on this clonotype: The antigen is undetermined.

Carried by the TCR beta cDNA libraries were unique molecular identifiers. TCRdb recomputed calls from the PCR reads with MiXCR, one row per CDR3 protein. The sample has about 260,000 distinct CDR3 sequences; 36% are singletons. The V gene's germline CDR1 is SQVTM and CDR2 ANQGSEA. V was cut by 4 bases and J by 2 bases, with 16 bases left in between. This CDR3 has 15 amino acids. The chain couples TRBV29-1 to TRBJ2-3; D remains ambiguous. This clonotype was obtained from a girl between 5 and 17 years old with multiple sclerosis. Sequences were obtained from blood. CDR3 in amino acids: CSVAISAGPTDTQYF. CDR3 sequence (DNA): TGCAGCGTTGCAATCTCGGCCGGGCCCACAGATACGCAGTATTTT.